These T cell receptor beta chains were read from a single sample in a study of blood T cells in healthy people across ages. Each CDR3 protein is one row after TCRdb ran MiXCR on the 5' RACE reads. The sample has 1.5 million to 2 million distinct CDR3 sequences, roughly 43% seen once. Material for sequencing was blood. These TCRs come from a human donor in good health. Each CDR3 is given with its conserved first and last residue. A D gene is named only where the DNA matches it firmly. The size field is filled for only some rows; it gives once, few, many or a size class.

>NA|TRBV29-1|NA|TRBJ2-1
CSVEGPGDVSYNEQFF
TGCAGCGTTGAAGGGCCCGGGGACGTCTCCTACAATGAGCAGTTCTTC
>few|TRBV7-9|NA|TRBJ2-3
CASSPELPRGWTQYF
TGTGCCAGCAGCCCTGAATTGCCCCGGGGGTGGACGCAGTATTTT
>NA|TRBV7-2|NA|TRBJ2-3
CATEGGGSDTQYF
TGTGCCACAGAGGGGGGGGGATCAGATACGCAGTATTTT
>NA|TRBV29-1|TRBD2|TRBJ2-3
CSAGTSGGSTDTQYF
TGCAGCGCCGGGACTAGCGGGGGGAGCACAGATACGCAGTATTTT
>NA|TRBV12-5|NA|TRBJ2-7
CASGFPGGAHEQYF
TGTGCCAGTGGTTTCCCCGGCGGGGCCCACGAGCAGTACTTC
>few|TRBV7-2|TRBD1|TRBJ2-1
CASNPPPRGLRFEQFF
TGTGCCAGCAACCCCCCTCCAAGGGGGCTACGCTTTGAGCAGTTCTTC
>few|TRBV10-3|TRBD1|TRBJ1-5
CAISRDRVSNQPQHF
TGTGCCATCAGCCGGGACAGAGTTAGCAATCAGCCCCAGCATTTT
>NA|TRBV12-3/TRBV12-4|TRBD1|TRBJ1-2
CASRGQGRYGYTF
TGTGCCAGCAGGGGACAGGGGAGGTATGGCTACACCTTC
>NA|TRBV24-1|TRBD1|TRBJ2-1
CATSDFMGQGGYNEQFF
TGTGCCACCAGTGATTTCATGGGACAGGGGGGTTACAATGAGCAGTTCTTC
>few|TRBV28|TRBD2|TRBJ2-5
CASSGTSGYQETQYF
TGTGCCAGCAGTGGGACTAGCGGGTACCAAGAGACCCAGTACTTC
>NA|TRBV21-1|NA|TRBJ2-7
CASSRLRKGQLAYEQYF
TGTGCCAGCAGCAGATTAAGGAAGGGACAACTAGCCTACGAGCAGTACTTC
>NA|TRBV12-3/TRBV12-4|NA|TRBJ2-6
CASRSLGANVLTF
TGTGCCAGCAGGTCATTGGGGGCCAACGTCCTGACTTTC
>few|TRBV6-1|NA|TRBJ2-1
CASSSPDSRQGLHQFF
TGTGCCAGCAGTTCCCCCGACTCTCGACAGGGACTCCACCAGTTCTTC
>NA|TRBV7-3|NA|TRBJ2-1
CASSHEGGPYNEQFF
TGTGCCAGCAGCCACGAAGGGGGGCCTTACAATGAGCAGTTCTTC
>NA|TRBV20-1|NA|TRBJ1-1
CSARESAGRGYRAFF
TGCAGTGCTAGAGAATCGGCGGGGCGAGGCTATCGAGCTTTCTTT
>NA|TRBV28|NA|TRBJ1-2
CASSTSGTGPHGYTF
TGTGCCAGCAGTACATCCGGGACGGGGCCCCATGGCTACACCTTC
>NA|TRBV5-1|TRBD2|TRBJ2-4
CASSRTRGGEDIQYF
TGCGCCAGCAGCCGTACGCGGGGAGGGGAGGACATTCAGTACTTC
>many|TRBV29-1|NA|TRBJ2-7
CSVDSAGTYEQYF
TGCAGCGTTGATAGTGCAGGGACCTACGAGCAGTACTTC